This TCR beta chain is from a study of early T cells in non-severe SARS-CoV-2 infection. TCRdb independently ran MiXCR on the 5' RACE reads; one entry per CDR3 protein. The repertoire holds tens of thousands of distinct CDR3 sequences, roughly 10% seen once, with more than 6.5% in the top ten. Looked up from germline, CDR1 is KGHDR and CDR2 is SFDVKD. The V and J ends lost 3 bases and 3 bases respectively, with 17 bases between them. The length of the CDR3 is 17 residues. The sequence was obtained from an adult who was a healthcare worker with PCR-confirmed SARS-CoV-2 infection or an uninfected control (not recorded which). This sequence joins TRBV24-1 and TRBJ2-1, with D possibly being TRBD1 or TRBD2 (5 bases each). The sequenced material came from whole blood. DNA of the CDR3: TGTGCCACCAGTGATCGCTACGGGACCCCCAGCTACAATGAGCAGTTCTTC. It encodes CATSDRYGTPSYNEQFF.